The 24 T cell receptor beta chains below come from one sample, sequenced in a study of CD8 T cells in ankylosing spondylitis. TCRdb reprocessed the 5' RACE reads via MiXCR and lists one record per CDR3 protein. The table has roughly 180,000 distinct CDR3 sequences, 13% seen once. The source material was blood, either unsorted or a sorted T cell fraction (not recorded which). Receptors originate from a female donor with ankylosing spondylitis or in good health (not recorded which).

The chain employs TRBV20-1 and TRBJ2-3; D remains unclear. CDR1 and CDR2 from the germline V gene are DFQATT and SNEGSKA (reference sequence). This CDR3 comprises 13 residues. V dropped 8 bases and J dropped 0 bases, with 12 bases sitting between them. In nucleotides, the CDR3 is TGCAGTACCGTGGCGGCTAGCACAGATACGCAGTATTTT. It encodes CSTVAASTDTQYF.

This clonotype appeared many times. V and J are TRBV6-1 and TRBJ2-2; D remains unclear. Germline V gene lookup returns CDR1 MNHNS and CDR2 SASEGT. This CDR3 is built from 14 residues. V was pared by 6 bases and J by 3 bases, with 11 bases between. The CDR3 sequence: CASSPGFHTGELFF. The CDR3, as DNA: TGTGCCAGCAGCCCCGGGTTTCACACCGGGGAGCTGTTTTTT.

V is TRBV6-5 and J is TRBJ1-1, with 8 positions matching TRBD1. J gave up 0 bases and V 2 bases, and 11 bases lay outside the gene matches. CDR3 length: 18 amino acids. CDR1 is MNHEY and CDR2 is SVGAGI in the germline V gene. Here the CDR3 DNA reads TGTGCCAGCAGTTACCCGGTCCAGGGGGCTTTCATGAACACTGAAGCTTTCTTT. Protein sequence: CASSYPVQGAFMNTEAFF.

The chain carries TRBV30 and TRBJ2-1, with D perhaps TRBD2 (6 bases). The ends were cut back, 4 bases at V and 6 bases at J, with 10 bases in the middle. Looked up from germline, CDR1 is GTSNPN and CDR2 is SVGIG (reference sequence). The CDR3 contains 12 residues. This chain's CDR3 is CAWNPGLNEQFF. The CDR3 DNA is TGTGCCTGGAACCCGGGACTCAATGAGCAGTTCTTC.

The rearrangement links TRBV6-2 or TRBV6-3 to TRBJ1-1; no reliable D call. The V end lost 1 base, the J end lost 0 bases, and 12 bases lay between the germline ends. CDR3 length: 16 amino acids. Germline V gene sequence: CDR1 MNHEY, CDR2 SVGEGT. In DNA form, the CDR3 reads TGTGCCAGCAGTTACTTTTCTTTTTTGGTGAACACTGAAGCTTTCTTT. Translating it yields CASSYFSFLVNTEAFF.

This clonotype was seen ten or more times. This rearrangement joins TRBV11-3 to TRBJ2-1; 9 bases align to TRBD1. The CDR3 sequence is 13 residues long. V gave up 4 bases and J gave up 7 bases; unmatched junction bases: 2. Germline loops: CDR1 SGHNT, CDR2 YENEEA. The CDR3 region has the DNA TGTGCCAGCAGCTGGACAGGGGTAAATGAGCAGTTCTTC. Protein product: CASSWTGVNEQFF.

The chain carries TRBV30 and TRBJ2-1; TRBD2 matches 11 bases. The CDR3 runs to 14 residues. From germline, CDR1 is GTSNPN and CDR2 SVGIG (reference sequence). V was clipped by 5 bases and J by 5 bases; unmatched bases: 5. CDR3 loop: CAWWSSGRNNEQFF. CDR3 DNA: TGTGCCTGGTGGTCTAGCGGGAGGAACAATGAGCAGTTCTTC.

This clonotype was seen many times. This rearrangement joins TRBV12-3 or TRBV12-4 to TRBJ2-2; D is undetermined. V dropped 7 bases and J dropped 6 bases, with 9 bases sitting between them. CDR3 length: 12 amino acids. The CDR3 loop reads CASNQESGELFF. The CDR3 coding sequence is TGTGCCAGCAACCAAGAGTCCGGGGAGCTGTTTTTT.

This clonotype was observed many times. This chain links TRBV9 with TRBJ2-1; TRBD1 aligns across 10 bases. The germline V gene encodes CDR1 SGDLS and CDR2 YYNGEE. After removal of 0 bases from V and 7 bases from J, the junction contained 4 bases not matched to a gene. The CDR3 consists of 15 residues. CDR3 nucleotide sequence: TGTGCCAGCAGCGTAGGGGACAGGGGAGGGAATGAGCAGTTCTTC. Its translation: CASSVGDRGGNEQFF. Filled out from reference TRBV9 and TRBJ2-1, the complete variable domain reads DSGVTQTPKHLITATGQRVTLRCSPRSGDLSVYWYQQSLDQGLQFLIQYYNGEERAKGNILERFSAQQFPDLHSELNLSSLELGDSALYFCASSVGDRGGNEQFFGPGTRLTVL.

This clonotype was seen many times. The CDR3: CASSLEADQPQHF. The CDR3 DNA sequence: TGCGCCAGCAGCTTGGAAGCGGATCAGCCCCAGCATTTT. The chain is built from TRBV5-1 and TRBJ1-5; D is unclear. The CDR3 is 13 amino acids. The V end was cut by 0 bases, the J end by 5 bases, with 6 bases between. CDR1 SGHRS and CDR2 YFSETQ come from the germline V gene. The full variable domain, rest sourced from reference TRBV5-1 and TRBJ1-5, is KAGVTQTPRYLIKTRGQQVTLSCSPISGHRSVSWYQQTPGQGLQFLFEYFSETQRNKGNFPGRFSGRQFSNSRSEMNVSTLELGDSALYLCASSLEADQPQHFGDGTRLSIL.

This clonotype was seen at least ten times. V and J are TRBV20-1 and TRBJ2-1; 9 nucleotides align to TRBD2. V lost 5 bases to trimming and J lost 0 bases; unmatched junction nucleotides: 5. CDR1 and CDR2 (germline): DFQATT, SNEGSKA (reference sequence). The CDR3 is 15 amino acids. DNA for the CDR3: TGCAGTGCTTACCTTAGCGGGAGCTCCTACAATGAGCAGTTCTTC. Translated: CSAYLSGSSYNEQFF.

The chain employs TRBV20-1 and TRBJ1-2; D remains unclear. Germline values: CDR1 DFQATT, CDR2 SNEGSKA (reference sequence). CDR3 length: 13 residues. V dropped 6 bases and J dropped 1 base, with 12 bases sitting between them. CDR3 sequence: CSAIRALNYGYTF. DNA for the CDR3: TGCAGTGCGATCAGAGCACTTAACTATGGCTACACCTTC.

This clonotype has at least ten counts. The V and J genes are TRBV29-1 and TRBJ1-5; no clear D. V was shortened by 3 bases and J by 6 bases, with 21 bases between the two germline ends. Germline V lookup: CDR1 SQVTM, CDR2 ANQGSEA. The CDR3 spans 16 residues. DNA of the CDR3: TGCAGCGTTGATCGGGTGGTCGTGGGGTCATGTCAGCCCCAGCATTTT. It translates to CSVDRVVVGSCQPQHF.

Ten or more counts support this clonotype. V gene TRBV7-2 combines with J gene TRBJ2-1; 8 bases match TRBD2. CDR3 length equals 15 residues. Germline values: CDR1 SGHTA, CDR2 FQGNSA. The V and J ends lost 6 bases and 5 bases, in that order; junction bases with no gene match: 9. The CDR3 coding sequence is TGTGCCAGCAGAAATCGGGGGGGAGCCAACAATGAGCAGTTCTTC. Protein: CASRNRGGANNEQFF.

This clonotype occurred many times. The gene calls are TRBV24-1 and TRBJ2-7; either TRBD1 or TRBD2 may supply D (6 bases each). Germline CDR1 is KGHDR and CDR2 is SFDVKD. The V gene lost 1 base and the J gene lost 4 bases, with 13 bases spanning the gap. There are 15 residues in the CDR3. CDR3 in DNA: TGTGCCACCAGTGATTTACGGCAGGGGAGGTACGAGCAGTACTTC. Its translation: CATSDLRQGRYEQYF.

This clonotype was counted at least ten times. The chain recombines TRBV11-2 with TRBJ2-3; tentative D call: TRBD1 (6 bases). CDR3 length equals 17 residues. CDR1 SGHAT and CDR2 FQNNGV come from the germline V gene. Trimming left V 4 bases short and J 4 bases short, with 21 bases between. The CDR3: CASSSEDAGYRADTQYF. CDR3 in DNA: TGTGCCAGCAGCTCCGAGGACGCGGGTTACAGGGCAGATACGCAGTATTTT.

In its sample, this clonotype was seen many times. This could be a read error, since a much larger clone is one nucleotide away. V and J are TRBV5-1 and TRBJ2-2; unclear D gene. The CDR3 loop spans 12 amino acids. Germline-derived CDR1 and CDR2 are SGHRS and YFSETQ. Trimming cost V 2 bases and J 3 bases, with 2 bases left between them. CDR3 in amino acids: CASSFDTGELFF. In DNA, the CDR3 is TGCGCCAGCAGCTTTGACACCGGGGAGCTGTTTTTT.

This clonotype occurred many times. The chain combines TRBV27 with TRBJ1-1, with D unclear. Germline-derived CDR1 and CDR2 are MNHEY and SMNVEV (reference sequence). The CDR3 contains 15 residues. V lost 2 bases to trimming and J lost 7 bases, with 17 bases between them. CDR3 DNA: TGTGCCAGCAGTTTAAAAGCTGGGCGGTTGGGTGAAGCTTTCTTT. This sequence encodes CASSLKAGRLGEAFF.

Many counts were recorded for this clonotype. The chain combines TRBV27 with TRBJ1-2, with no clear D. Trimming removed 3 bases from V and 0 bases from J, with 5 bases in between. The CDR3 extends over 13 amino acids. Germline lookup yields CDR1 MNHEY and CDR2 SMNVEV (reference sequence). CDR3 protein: CASSFGTNYGYTF. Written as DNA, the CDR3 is TGTGCCAGCAGTTTCGGGACTAACTATGGCTACACCTTC.

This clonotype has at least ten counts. CDR3 residues: CASSLGQATGETQYF. The CDR3 nucleotides read TGCGCCAGCAGCTTGGGACAGGCCACTGGGGAGACCCAGTACTTC. The V call is TRBV5-1, the J call TRBJ2-5, with D tentatively TRBD1 (6 bases). The V and J ends lost 0 bases and 5 bases respectively, with 14 bases between them. Germline-derived CDR1 and CDR2 are SGHRS and YFSETQ. The CDR3 is 15 residues long.

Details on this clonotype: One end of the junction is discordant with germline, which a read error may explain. CDR3 residues: CSSRLGRNMARFF. The CDR3 DNA reads as TGTTCCAGCAGGTTAGGGAGGAACATGGCACGATTCTTT. The V gene is TRBV12-3 or TRBV12-4, the J gene TRBJ1-1; D ambiguous. The length of the CDR3 is 13 residues.

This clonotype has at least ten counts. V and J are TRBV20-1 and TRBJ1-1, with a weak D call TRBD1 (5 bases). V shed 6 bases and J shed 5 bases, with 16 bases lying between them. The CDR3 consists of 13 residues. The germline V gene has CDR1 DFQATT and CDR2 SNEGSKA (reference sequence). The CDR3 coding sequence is TGCAGTGCGTACCAGGGACGGGGGACTGAAGCTTTCTTT. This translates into CSAYQGRGTEAFF.

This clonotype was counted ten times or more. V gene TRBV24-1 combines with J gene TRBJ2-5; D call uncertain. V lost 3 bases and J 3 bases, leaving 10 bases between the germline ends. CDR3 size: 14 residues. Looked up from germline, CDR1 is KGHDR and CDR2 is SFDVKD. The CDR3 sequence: CATSDPNDKETQYF. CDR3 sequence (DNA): TGTGCCACCAGTGATCCTAATGACAAAGAGACCCAGTACTTC.

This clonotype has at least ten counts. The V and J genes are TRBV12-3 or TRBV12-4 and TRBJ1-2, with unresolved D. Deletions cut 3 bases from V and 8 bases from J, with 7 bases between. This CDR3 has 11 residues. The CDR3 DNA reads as TGTGCCAGCAGTTTTTTGCGGGGCTACACCTTC. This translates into CASSFLRGYTF.